This T cell receptor (beta chain) emerged from a study of early T cells in non-severe SARS-CoV-2 infection. A single record per CDR3 protein comes from TCRdb applying MiXCR to the 5' RACE reads. The sample has tens of thousands of distinct CDR3 sequences; approximately 9% are singletons. The sample was whole blood. This TCR was recovered from an adult who was a healthcare worker with PCR-confirmed SARS-CoV-2 infection or an uninfected control (not recorded which).

The CDR3 coding sequence is TGTGCCAGCAGTTTTTTGTCAGATACGCAGTATTTT. This sequence encodes CASSFLSDTQYF. This chain connects TRBV12-3 or TRBV12-4 to TRBJ2-3; D unclear. V was pared by 3 bases and J by 4 bases, with 5 bases between. This CDR3 contains 12 residues.